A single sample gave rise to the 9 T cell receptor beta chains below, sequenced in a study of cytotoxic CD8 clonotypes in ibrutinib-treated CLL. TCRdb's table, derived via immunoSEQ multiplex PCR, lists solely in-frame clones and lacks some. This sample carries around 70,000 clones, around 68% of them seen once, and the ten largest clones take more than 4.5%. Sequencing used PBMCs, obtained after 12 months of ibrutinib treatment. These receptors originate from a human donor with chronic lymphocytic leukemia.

DNA for the CDR3: TGTGCCAGCAGCGTAGCCTTGGGTAAGGGAGTCGACTACAATGAGCAGTTCTTC. Protein: CASSVALGKGVDYNEQFF. The chain combines TRBV9 with TRBJ2-1; D perhaps matches TRBD2 (5 bases). The CDR3 sequence is 18 residues long. The V gene lost 0 bases and the J gene lost 3 bases, with 19 bases spanning the gap. From germline, CDR1 is SGDLS and CDR2 YYNGEE.

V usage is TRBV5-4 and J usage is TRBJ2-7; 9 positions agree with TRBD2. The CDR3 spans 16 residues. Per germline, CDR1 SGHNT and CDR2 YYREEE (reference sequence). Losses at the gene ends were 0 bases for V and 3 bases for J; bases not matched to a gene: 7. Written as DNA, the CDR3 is TGTGCCAGCAGCTTGGCTCCGCTAGCGGGGCACTACGAGCAGTACTTC. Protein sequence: CASSLAPLAGHYEQYF.

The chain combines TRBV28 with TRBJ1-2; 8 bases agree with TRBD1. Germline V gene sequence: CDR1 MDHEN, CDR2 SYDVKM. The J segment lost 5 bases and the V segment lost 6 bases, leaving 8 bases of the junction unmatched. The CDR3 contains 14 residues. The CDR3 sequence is CASSPPWTGYGYTF. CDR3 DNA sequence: TGTGCCAGCAGCCCACCCTGGACAGGGTATGGCTACACCTTC.

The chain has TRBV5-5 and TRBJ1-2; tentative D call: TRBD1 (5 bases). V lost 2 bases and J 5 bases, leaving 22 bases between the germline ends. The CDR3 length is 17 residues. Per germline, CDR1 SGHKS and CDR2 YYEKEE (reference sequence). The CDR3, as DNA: TGTGCCAGCAGCTTCTTTATCGGGACGGCGGGTGTATATGGCTACACCTTC. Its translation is CASSFFIGTAGVYGYTF.

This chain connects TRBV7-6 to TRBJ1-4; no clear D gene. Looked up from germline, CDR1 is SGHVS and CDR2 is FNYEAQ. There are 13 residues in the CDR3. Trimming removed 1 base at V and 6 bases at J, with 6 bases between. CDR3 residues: CASSLGGDEKLFF. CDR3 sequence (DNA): TGTGCCAGCAGCTTAGGGGGTGATGAAAAACTGTTTTTT.

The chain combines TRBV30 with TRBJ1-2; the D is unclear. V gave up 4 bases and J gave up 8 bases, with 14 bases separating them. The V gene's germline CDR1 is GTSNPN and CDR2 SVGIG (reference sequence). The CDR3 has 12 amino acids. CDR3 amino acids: CAWTRGGIGYTF. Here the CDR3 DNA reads TGTGCCTGGACGAGAGGAGGTATAGGCTACACCTTC.

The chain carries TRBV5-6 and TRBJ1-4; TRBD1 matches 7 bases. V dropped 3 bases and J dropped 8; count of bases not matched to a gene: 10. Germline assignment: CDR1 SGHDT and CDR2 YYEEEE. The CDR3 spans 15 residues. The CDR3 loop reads CASSSASTGREKLFF. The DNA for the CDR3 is TGTGCCAGCAGCTCGGCTTCGACAGGGAGGGAAAAACTGTTTTTT.

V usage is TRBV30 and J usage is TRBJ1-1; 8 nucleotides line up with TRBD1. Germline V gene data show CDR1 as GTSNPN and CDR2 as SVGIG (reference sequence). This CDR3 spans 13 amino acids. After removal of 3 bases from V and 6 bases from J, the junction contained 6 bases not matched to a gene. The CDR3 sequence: CAWRGQGMPEAFF. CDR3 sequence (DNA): TGTGCCTGGAGAGGACAGGGTATGCCTGAAGCTTTCTTT. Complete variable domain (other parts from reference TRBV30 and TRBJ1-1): SQTIHQWPATLVQPVGSPLSLECTVEGTSNPNLYWYRQAAGRGLQLLFYSVGIGQISSEVPQNLSASRPQDRQFILSSKKLLLSDSGFYLCAWRGQGMPEAFFGQGTRLTVV.

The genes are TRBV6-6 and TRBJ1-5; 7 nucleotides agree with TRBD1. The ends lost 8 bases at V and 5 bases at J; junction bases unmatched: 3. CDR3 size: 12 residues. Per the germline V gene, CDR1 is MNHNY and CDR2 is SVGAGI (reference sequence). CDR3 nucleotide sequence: TGTGCCAGCTCTACAGGGGATCAGCCCCAGCATTTT. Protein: CASSTGDQPQHF.